This T cell receptor beta chain was profiled in a study of T cells after yellow fever vaccination. Study at large: Fractions of limited cellularity were prepared by means of SMART-Seq v4 Ultra Low Input.

TCR cDNA, made by 5'RACE template switching, carried an added universal primer site and UMIs. TCRdb itself ran the 5' RACE reads through MiXCR, one entry per CDR3 protein. The sample comprises 120,000 or so distinct CDR3 sequences, 7.2% of which are singletons, and approximately 2.7% rests with the top ten. Looked up from germline, CDR1 is SGHNT and CDR2 is YYREEE (reference sequence). This CDR3 has 12 amino acids. V lost 2 bases to trimming and J lost 8 bases, with 10 bases between them. The sample in question was CD4+ T cells sorted from PBMCs, obtained about 49 days after the first yellow fever vaccination. This clonotype was obtained from a man aged 18 to 30 who received the YFV17D yellow fever vaccine. This chain links TRBV5-4 with TRBJ1-1; D gene uncertain. CDR3 DNA sequence: TGTGCCAGCAGCTTTGCGGAGGGCGAAGCTTTCTTT. Translation gives CASSFAEGEAFF.